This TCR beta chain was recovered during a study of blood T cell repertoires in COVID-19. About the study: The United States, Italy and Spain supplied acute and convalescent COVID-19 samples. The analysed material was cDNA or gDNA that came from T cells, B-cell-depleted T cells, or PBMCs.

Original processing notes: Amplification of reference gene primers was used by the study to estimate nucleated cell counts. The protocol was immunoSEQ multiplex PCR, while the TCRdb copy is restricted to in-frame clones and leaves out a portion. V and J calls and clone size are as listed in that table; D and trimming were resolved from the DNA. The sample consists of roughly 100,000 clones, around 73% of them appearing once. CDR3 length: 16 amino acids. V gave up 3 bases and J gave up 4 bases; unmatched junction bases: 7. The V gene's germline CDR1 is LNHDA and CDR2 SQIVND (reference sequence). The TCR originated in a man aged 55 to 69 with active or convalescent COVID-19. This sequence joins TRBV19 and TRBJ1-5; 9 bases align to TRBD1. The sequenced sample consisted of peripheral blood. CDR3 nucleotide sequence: TGTGCCAGTAGTATCCCTACGACAGGGGGGAATCAGCCCCAGCATTTT. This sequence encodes CASSIPTTGGNQPQHF.